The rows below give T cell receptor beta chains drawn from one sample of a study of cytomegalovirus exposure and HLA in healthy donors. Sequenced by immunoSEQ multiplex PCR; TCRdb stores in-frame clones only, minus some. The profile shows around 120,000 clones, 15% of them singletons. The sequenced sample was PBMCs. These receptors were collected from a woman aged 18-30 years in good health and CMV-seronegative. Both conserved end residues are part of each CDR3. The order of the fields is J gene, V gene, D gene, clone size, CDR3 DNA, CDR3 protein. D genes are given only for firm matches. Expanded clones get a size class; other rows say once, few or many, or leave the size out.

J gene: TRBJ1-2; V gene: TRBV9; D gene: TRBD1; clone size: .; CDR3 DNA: TGTGCCAGCAGCCCACGGGACAGTGCGGGCTATGGCTACACCTTC; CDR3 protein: CASSPRDSAGYGYTF
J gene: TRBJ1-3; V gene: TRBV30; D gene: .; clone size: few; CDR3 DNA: TGTGCCTGGAGTGGAGGACAGCGGGGAAACACCATATATTTT; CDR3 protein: CAWSGGQRGNTIYF
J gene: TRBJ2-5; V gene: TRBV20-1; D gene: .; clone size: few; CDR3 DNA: TGCAGTGCTCAAACCGTAGATACCCAGTACTTC; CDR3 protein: CSAQTVDTQYF
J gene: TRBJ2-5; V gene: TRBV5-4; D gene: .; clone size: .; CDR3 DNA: TGTGCCAGCAGCCCGCCCTCGGGGGTAGAGACCCAGTACTTC; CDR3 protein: CASSPPSGVETQYF
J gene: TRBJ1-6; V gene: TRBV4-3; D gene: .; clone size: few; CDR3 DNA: TGCGCCAGCAGCCAAGACACAGGGTCACCCCTCCACTTT; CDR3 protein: CASSQDTGSPLHF
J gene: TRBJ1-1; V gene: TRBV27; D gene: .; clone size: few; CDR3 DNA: TGTGCCAGCAGTTTAGTTTTGGGGGGGCTCGACACTGAAGCTTTCTTT; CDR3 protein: CASSLVLGGLDTEAFF
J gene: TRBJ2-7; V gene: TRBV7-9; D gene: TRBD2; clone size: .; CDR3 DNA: TGTGCCAGCAGCTTAAGCGGGAGTGTGAACGAGCAGTACTTC; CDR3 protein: CASSLSGSVNEQYF
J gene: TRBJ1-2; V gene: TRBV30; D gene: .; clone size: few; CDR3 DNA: TGTGCCTGGTGGGAAGGAGGGGACTATGGCTACACCTTC; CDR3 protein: CAWWEGGDYGYTF
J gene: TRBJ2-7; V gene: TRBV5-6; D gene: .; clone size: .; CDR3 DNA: TGTGCCAGCAGCCCCCCGACCCGGAGGAAGACCTACGAGCAGTACTTC; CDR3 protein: CASSPPTRRKTYEQYF
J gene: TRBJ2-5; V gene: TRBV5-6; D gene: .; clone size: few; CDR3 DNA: TGTGCCAGCAGCCCGCCAGCGGGTGAAGAGACCCAGTACTTC; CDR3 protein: CASSPPAGEETQYF
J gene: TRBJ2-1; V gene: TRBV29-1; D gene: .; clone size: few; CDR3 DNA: TGCAGCCCCGGGACTAGTCAGGGGGGTGAGCAGTTCTTC; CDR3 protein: CSPGTSQGGEQFF
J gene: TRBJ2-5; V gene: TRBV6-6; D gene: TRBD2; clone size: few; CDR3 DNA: TGTGCCAGCAGTTTTGAACGGGGGGGCGGCGAGACCCAGTACTTC; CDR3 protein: CASSFERGGGETQYF
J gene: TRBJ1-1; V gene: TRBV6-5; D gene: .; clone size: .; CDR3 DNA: TGTGCCAGCAGTTACCGGAGGGAAAGCACTGAAGCTTTCTTT; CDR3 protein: CASSYRRESTEAFF
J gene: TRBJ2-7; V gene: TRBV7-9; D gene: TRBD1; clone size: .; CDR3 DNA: TGTGCCAGCAGCGACACCGGGACAGGGGTATACGAGCAGTACTTC; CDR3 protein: CASSDTGTGVYEQYF
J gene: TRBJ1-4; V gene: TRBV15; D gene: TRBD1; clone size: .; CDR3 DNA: TGTGCCACCAGCCCACCAAACAGGGGGGAAAAACTGTTTTTT; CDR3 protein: CATSPPNRGEKLFF
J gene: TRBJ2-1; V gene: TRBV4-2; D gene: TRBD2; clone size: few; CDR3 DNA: TGTGCCAGCAGCCAAGTAGTAATCGAGCGGGGCCACAATGAGCAGTTCTTC; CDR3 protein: CASSQVVIERGHNEQFF
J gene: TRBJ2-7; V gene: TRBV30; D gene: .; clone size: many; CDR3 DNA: TGTGCCTGGAGCCCCGGGAGTTCCTACGAGCAGTACTTC; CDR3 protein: CAWSPGSSYEQYF
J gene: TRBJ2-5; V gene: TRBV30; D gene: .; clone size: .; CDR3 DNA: TGTGCCTGGAGTTCCGGCTTGGGGCCAGAGACCCAGTACTTC; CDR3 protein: CAWSSGLGPETQYF
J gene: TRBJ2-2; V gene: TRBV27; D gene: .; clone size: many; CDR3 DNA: TGTGCCAGCAGATTTGCAGGAACGAACACCGGGGAGCTGTTTTTT; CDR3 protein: CASRFAGTNTGELFF
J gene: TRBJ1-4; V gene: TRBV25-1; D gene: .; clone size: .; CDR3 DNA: TGTGCCAGTTCGAACCCCCAGGGCCCTAATGAAAAACTGTTTTTT; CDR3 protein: CASSNPQGPNEKLFF
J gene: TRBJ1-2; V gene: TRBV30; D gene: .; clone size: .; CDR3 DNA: TGTGCCTGGAGCGGGGGGGCTGTTCCGGATATCGGCTACACCTTC; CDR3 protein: CAWSGGAVPDIGYTF
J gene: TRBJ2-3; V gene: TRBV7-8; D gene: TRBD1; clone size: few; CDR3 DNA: TGTGCCAGCAGCTTAGAGGGACAGGGGAACCGTTTGGCAGATACGCAGTATTTT; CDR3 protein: CASSLEGQGNRLADTQYF
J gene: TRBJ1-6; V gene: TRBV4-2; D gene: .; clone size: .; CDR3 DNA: TGTGCCAGCAGCCACCCGCCGTCCGTGGCAGAAAATTCACCCCTCCACTTT; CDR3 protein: CASSHPPSVAENSPLHF
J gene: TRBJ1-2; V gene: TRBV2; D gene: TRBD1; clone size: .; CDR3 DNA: TGTGCCAGCAGCGACAGAGGACAGGGTGACGGCTACACCTTC; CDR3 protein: CASSDRGQGDGYTF
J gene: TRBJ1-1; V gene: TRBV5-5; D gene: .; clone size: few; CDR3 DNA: TGTGCCAGCAGCTTGGGGAGCCCGGCTGAAGCTTTCTTT; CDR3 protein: CASSLGSPAEAFF
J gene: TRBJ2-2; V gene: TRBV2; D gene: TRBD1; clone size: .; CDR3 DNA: TGTGCCAGCAGCCAATCAGGGGGAGCGAACACCGGGGAGCTGTTTTTT; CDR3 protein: CASSQSGGANTGELFF
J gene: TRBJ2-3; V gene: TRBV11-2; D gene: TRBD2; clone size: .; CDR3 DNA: TGTGCCAGCAGCCCCCGGCCCTTGACTAGCGGGGGGTCCACAGATACGCAGTATTTT; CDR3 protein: CASSPRPLTSGGSTDTQYF
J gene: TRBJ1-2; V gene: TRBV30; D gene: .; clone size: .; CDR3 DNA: TGTGCCTGGAGTGTAGTCAGAGGCGGCTACACCTTC; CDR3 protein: CAWSVVRGGYTF
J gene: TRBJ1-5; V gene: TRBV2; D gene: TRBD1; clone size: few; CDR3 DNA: TGTGCCAGCAATCCTGGACAGGTCAATCAGCCCCAGCATTTT; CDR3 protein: CASNPGQVNQPQHF
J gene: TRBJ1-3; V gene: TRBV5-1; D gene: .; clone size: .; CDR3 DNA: TGCGCCAGCAGCTTTGCAGGGGCGTCTGGAAACACCATATATTTT; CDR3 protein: CASSFAGASGNTIYF
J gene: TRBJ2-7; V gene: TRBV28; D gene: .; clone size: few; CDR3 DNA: TGTGCCAGCAGTTTACCCCCCTCCCCCCGCGAGCAGTACTTC; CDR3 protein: CASSLPPSPREQYF
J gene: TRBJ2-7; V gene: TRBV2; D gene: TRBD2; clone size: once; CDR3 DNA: TGTGCCAGCAGTGAGAACGGGAGGGTCTACGAGCAGTACTTC; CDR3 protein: CASSENGRVYEQYF
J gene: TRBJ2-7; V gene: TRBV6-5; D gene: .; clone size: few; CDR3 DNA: TGTGCCACGGGATTCACCCCCCACGAGCAGTACTTC; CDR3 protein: CATGFTPHEQYF
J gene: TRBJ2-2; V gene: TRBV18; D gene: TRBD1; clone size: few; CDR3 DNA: TGTGCCAGCTCACCAGATCGGGACAGAACCGGGGAGCTGTTTTTT; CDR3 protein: CASSPDRDRTGELFF
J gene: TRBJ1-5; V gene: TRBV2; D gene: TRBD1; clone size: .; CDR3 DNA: TGTGCCAGCAGGGAGGACAGGGGCGGACAGCCCCAGCATTTT; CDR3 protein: CASREDRGGQPQHF
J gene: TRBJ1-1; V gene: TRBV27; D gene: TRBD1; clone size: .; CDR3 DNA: TGTGCCAGCAGCCAAGGGGGCAACGAAGCTTTCTTT; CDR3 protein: CASSQGGNEAFF
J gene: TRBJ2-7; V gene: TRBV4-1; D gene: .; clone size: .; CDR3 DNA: TGCGCCAGCAGCCCCTTAAGGGGTTCCTCAACCTACGAGCAGTACTTC; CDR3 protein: CASSPLRGSSTYEQYF
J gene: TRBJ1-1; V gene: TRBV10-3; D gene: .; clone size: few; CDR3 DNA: TGTGCCATCAGTGAGCCAGGGACAACGAACACTGAAGCTTTCTTT; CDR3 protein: CAISEPGTTNTEAFF
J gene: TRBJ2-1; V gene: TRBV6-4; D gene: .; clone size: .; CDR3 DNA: TGTGCCAGCAGTGACTCGGTAGAGGCTGGCAATGCGCAGTTCTTC; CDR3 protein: CASSDSVEAGNAQFF
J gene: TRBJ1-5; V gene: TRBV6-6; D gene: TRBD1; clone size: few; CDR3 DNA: TGTGCCAGCACCCACCGGACAGGGGACAATCAGCCCCAGCATTTT; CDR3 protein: CASTHRTGDNQPQHF
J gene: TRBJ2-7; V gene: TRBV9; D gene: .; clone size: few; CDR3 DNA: TGTGCCAGCAGCCCCCGGGGGAGCGGCCCTTCCACCTACGAGCAGTACTTC; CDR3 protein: CASSPRGSGPSTYEQYF
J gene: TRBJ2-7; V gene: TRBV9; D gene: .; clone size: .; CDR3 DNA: TGTGCCAGCAGCCCGGGACGGGCGGGGGAGCAGTACTTC; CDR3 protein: CASSPGRAGEQYF
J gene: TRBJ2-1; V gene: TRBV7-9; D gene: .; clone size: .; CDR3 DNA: TGTGCCAGCAGCTTTCGGCGGGGCGGGAATGAGCAGTTCTTC; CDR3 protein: CASSFRRGGNEQFF
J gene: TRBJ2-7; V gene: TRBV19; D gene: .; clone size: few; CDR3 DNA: TGTGCCAGTAGTATAGATCCAGGCACCTACGAGCAGTACTTC; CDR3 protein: CASSIDPGTYEQYF
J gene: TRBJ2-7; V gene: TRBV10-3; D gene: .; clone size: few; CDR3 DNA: TGTGCCACCCGACCCGGGACACCCTACGAGCAGTACTTC; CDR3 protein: CATRPGTPYEQYF
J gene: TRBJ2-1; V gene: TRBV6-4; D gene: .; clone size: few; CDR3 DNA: TGTGCCAGCAGCGCCTCAGTGAGGGGGGGGCAGGATGAGCAGTTCTTC; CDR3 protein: CASSASVRGGQDEQFF
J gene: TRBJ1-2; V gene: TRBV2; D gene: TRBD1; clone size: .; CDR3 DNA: TGTGCCAGCAGCGGCACAATTAGAGGACAGGGCTATGGCTACACCTTC; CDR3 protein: CASSGTIRGQGYGYTF
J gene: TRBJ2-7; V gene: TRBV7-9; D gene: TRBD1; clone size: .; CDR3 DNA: TGTGCCAGCAGCTTGGACAGGGGAGAGCAGTACTTC; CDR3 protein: CASSLDRGEQYF
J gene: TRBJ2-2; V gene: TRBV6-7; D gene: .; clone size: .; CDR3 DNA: TGTGCCAGCAGTTCCCCTAGGTCCGGGGAGCTGTTTTTT; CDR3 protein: CASSSPRSGELFF
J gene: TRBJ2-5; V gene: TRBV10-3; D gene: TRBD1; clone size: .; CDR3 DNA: TGTGCCATCAGTGCCCGGGACAGGGGAACACAAGAGACCCAGTACTTC; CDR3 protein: CAISARDRGTQETQYF
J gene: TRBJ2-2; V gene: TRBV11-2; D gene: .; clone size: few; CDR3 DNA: TGTGCCAGCAGCTTAGGACAGTACACCGGGGAGCTGTTTTTT; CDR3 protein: CASSLGQYTGELFF
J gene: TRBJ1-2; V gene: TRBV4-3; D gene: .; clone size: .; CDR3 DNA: TGCGCCAGCAGCCAAGGACTAGAATCTAACTATGGCTACACCTTC; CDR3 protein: CASSQGLESNYGYTF
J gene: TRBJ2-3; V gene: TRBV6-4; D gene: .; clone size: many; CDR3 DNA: TGTGCCAGCAGTGCCTCACTAGGATCCCCCCCAGATACGCAGTATTTT; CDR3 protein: CASSASLGSPPDTQYF
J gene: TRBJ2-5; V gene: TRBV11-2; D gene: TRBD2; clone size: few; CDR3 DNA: TGTGCCAGCAGCTCCCCGAGGATTAGCGGGAGGGCCCGAGAGACCCAGTACTTC; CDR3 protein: CASSSPRISGRARETQYF
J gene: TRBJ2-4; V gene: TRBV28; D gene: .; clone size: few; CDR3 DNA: TGTGCCAGCAGTTTATTAAGTGCGGGATGGGCCAAAAACATTCAGTACTTC; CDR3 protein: CASSLLSAGWAKNIQYF
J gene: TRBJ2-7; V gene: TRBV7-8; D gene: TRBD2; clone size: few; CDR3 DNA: TGTGCCAGCAGCAAAATAGCGGGAGAAGGGTTCGAGCAGTACTTC; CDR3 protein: CASSKIAGEGFEQYF
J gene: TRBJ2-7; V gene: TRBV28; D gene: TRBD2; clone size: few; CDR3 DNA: TGTGCCAGCAGTTCTCAGGGACTATTCTACGAGCAGTACTTC; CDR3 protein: CASSSQGLFYEQYF